A selection of T cell receptor beta chains follows, all from one sample in a study of vaccination effects on CD4 cells after COVID-19. What these receptors recognize is not known. Only in-frame clones appear in the TCRdb table, and some are missing; sequencing was by immunoSEQ multiplex PCR. The repertoire holds about 50,000 clones, with 70% to 80% as singletons. Sequenced material: CD4+ T cells from PBMCs cultured without peptide, taken before COVID-19 vaccination. Source of these receptors: a human donor who received a COVID-19 vaccine. Each CDR3 is given with its conserved first and last residue. Each record gives: CDR3 protein, D gene, J gene, CDR3 length, V gene. The D gene is left open where the match is weak.

cdr3_aa: CASSSGPRQEKLFF
d_call: NA
j_call: TRBJ1-4
cdr3_length: 14
v_call: TRBV6-6

cdr3_aa: CASSYSIFRGPEAFF
d_call: NA
j_call: TRBJ1-1
cdr3_length: 15
v_call: TRBV6-5

cdr3_aa: CAWSLGVGTQYF
d_call: NA
j_call: TRBJ2-5
cdr3_length: 12
v_call: TRBV30

cdr3_aa: CAWGSRASREKLFF
d_call: NA
j_call: TRBJ1-4
cdr3_length: 14
v_call: TRBV30

cdr3_aa: CASSEAVASTDTQYF
d_call: NA
j_call: TRBJ2-3
cdr3_length: 15
v_call: TRBV6-1

cdr3_aa: CATQGGAYQPQHF
d_call: TRBD1
j_call: TRBJ1-5
cdr3_length: 13
v_call: TRBV24-1

cdr3_aa: CASRDRGPEAFF
d_call: TRBD1
j_call: TRBJ1-1
cdr3_length: 12
v_call: TRBV10-2

cdr3_aa: CATSDSMNTEAFF
d_call: NA
j_call: TRBJ1-1
cdr3_length: 13
v_call: TRBV24-1

cdr3_aa: CASSPYPSVEYF
d_call: NA
j_call: TRBJ2-3
cdr3_length: 12
v_call: TRBV3-1/TRBV3-2

cdr3_aa: CASSLSVRDTEAFF
d_call: NA
j_call: TRBJ1-1
cdr3_length: 14
v_call: TRBV7-9

cdr3_aa: CATRDPSGTGNTGELFF
d_call: TRBD1
j_call: TRBJ2-2
cdr3_length: 17
v_call: TRBV5-1

cdr3_aa: CASSQDLLRTGSTDTQYF
d_call: TRBD1
j_call: TRBJ2-3
cdr3_length: 18
v_call: TRBV4-3

cdr3_aa: CASSENRTPQPQHF
d_call: NA
j_call: TRBJ1-5
cdr3_length: 14
v_call: TRBV2

cdr3_aa: CAISESPGEKLFF
d_call: NA
j_call: TRBJ1-4
cdr3_length: 13
v_call: TRBV10-3

cdr3_aa: CASSLLLGHTEAFF
d_call: NA
j_call: TRBJ1-1
cdr3_length: 14
v_call: TRBV27

cdr3_aa: CASSNTGANVLTF
d_call: NA
j_call: TRBJ2-6
cdr3_length: 13
v_call: TRBV6-5

cdr3_aa: CASSSGDGVYGYTF
d_call: NA
j_call: TRBJ1-2
cdr3_length: 14
v_call: TRBV5-4

cdr3_aa: CASSGAGANVLTF
d_call: NA
j_call: TRBJ2-6
cdr3_length: 13
v_call: TRBV3-1/TRBV3-2

cdr3_aa: CASSPGVSGNTIYF
d_call: NA
j_call: TRBJ1-3
cdr3_length: 14
v_call: TRBV18

cdr3_aa: CASSQEWFPTGGELFF
d_call: NA
j_call: TRBJ2-2
cdr3_length: 16
v_call: TRBV14

cdr3_aa: CASSRTTGQFQKLFF
d_call: NA
j_call: TRBJ1-4
cdr3_length: 15
v_call: TRBV4-2

cdr3_aa: CASSLSARNSGNTIYF
d_call: NA
j_call: TRBJ1-3
cdr3_length: 16
v_call: TRBV28

cdr3_aa: CASSHGTGFLANTGELFF
d_call: TRBD1
j_call: TRBJ2-2
cdr3_length: 18
v_call: TRBV6-6

cdr3_aa: CASSPGRSPGANVLTF
d_call: NA
j_call: TRBJ2-6
cdr3_length: 16
v_call: TRBV6-2/TRBV6-3

cdr3_aa: CATSDIASTVGYTF
d_call: NA
j_call: TRBJ1-2
cdr3_length: 14
v_call: TRBV24-1

cdr3_aa: CASSRQGGASYNEQFF
d_call: NA
j_call: TRBJ2-1
cdr3_length: 16
v_call: TRBV7-3

cdr3_aa: CASTPRGGVEETQYF
d_call: TRBD2
j_call: TRBJ2-5
cdr3_length: 15
v_call: TRBV2

cdr3_aa: CASSLIRVDEQFF
d_call: NA
j_call: TRBJ2-1
cdr3_length: 13
v_call: TRBV7-3

cdr3_aa: CASSRTSGQPQHF
d_call: NA
j_call: TRBJ1-5
cdr3_length: 13
v_call: TRBV12-3/TRBV12-4

cdr3_aa: CASSRLGGQETQYF
d_call: NA
j_call: TRBJ2-5
cdr3_length: 14
v_call: TRBV6-5

cdr3_aa: CASSIATGNGELFF
d_call: TRBD1
j_call: TRBJ2-2
cdr3_length: 14
v_call: TRBV19

cdr3_aa: CASSLGSEVAGELFF
d_call: NA
j_call: TRBJ2-2
cdr3_length: 15
v_call: TRBV5-1

cdr3_aa: CASSGDGRLPSKETQYF
d_call: NA
j_call: TRBJ2-5
cdr3_length: 17
v_call: TRBV3-1/TRBV3-2

cdr3_aa: CASSLGVSTDTQYF
d_call: NA
j_call: TRBJ2-3
cdr3_length: 14
v_call: TRBV5-1

cdr3_aa: CASRLGAEAFF
d_call: NA
j_call: TRBJ1-1
cdr3_length: 11
v_call: TRBV25-1

cdr3_aa: CASSHTLAGDPSTDTQYF
d_call: TRBD2
j_call: TRBJ2-3
cdr3_length: 18
v_call: TRBV11-3

cdr3_aa: CASGPAGALSTDTQYF
d_call: TRBD2
j_call: TRBJ2-3
cdr3_length: 16
v_call: TRBV10-3

cdr3_aa: CASSIRNNYGYTF
d_call: NA
j_call: TRBJ1-2
cdr3_length: 13
v_call: TRBV19

cdr3_aa: CASSLSPGTGRGNEQFF
d_call: TRBD1
j_call: TRBJ2-1
cdr3_length: 17
v_call: TRBV7-3

cdr3_aa: CSGDGYNEQFF
d_call: NA
j_call: TRBJ2-1
cdr3_length: 11
v_call: TRBV29-1

cdr3_aa: CASSLWTAGQVNTGELFF
d_call: TRBD1
j_call: TRBJ2-2
cdr3_length: 18
v_call: TRBV5-1

cdr3_aa: CASSLLTNQPQHF
d_call: NA
j_call: TRBJ1-5
cdr3_length: 13
v_call: TRBV5-5

cdr3_aa: CASRVPGQGAGYTF
d_call: TRBD1
j_call: TRBJ1-2
cdr3_length: 14
v_call: TRBV19

cdr3_aa: CASREERTNTEAFF
d_call: NA
j_call: TRBJ1-1
cdr3_length: 14
v_call: TRBV2

cdr3_aa: CASSSRQGANTGELFF
d_call: TRBD1
j_call: TRBJ2-2
cdr3_length: 16
v_call: TRBV7-3

cdr3_aa: CASSASATGFYNQPQHF
d_call: NA
j_call: TRBJ1-5
cdr3_length: 17
v_call: TRBV5-5

cdr3_aa: CASSLAGGNDGYTF
d_call: NA
j_call: TRBJ1-2
cdr3_length: 14
v_call: TRBV5-1

cdr3_aa: CASRWGVDTGELFF
d_call: NA
j_call: TRBJ2-2
cdr3_length: 14
v_call: TRBV5-1

cdr3_aa: CATSDPSGATGGYGYTF
d_call: NA
j_call: TRBJ1-2
cdr3_length: 17
v_call: TRBV24-1

cdr3_aa: CASSDLRRTYGYTF
d_call: NA
j_call: TRBJ1-2
cdr3_length: 14
v_call: TRBV2

cdr3_aa: CASRTGTGVGEQFF
d_call: TRBD1
j_call: TRBJ2-1
cdr3_length: 14
v_call: TRBV5-1

cdr3_aa: CASRLAGANVLTF
d_call: NA
j_call: TRBJ2-6
cdr3_length: 13
v_call: TRBV12-3/TRBV12-4

cdr3_aa: CASSRRGGTDTQYF
d_call: TRBD2
j_call: TRBJ2-3
cdr3_length: 14
v_call: TRBV3-1/TRBV3-2

cdr3_aa: CATGGAGETQYF
d_call: TRBD2
j_call: TRBJ2-5
cdr3_length: 12
v_call: TRBV2

cdr3_aa: CASSPGRGGGEKLFF
d_call: NA
j_call: TRBJ1-4
cdr3_length: 15
v_call: TRBV5-1

cdr3_aa: CASSLVQRMGNEKLFF
d_call: NA
j_call: TRBJ1-4
cdr3_length: 16
v_call: TRBV7-8

cdr3_aa: CASSVEGSGGSYEQFF
d_call: TRBD2
j_call: TRBJ2-1
cdr3_length: 16
v_call: TRBV9